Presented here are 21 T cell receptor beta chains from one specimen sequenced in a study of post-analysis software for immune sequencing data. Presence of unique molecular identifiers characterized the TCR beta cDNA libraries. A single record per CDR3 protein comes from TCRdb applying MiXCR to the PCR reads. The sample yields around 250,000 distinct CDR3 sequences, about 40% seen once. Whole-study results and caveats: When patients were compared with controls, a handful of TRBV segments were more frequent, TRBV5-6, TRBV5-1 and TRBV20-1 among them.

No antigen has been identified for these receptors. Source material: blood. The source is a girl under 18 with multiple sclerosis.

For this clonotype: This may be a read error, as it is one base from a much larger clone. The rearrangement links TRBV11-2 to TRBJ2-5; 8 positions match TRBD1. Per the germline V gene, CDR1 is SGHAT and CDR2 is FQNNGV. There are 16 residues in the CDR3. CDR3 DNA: TGTACCAGCAGCCCTAGAGCAGGGGGCTCGGCAGAGACCCAGTACTTC. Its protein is CTSSPRAGGSAETQYF.

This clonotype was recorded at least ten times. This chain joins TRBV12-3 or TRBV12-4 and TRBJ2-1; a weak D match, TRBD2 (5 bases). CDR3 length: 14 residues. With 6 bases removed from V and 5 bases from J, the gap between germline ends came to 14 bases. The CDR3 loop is CASSGRGWDNEQFF. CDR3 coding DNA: TGTGCCAGCAGCGGACGGGGTTGGGACAATGAGCAGTTCTTC.

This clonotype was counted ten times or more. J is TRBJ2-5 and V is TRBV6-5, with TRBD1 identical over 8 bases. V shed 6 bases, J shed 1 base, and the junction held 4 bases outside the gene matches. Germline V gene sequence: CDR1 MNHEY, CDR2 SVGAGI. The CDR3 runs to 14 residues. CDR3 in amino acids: CASSSTGGQETQYF. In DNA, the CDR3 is TGTGCCAGCAGCTCAACAGGGGGCCAAGAGACCCAGTACTTC.

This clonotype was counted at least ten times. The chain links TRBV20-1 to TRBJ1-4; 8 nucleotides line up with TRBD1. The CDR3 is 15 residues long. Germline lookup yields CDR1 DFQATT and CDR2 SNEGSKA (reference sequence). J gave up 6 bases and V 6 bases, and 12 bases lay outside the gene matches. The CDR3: CSARGGTGLDEKLFF. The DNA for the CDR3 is TGCAGTGCCAGGGGCGGGACAGGATTAGATGAAAAACTGTTTTTT.

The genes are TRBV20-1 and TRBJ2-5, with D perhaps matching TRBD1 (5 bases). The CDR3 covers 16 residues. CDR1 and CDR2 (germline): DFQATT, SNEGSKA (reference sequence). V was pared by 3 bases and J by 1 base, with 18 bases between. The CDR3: CSASPTQGRGQETQYF. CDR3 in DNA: TGCAGTGCTAGTCCGACTCAGGGTCGCGGCCAAGAGACCCAGTACTTC.

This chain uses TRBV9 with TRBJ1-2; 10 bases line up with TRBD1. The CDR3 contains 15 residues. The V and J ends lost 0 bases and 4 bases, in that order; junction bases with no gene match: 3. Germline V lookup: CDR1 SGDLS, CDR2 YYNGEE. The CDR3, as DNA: TGTGCCAGCAGCGTAGGATGGGACAGGGGCTATGGCTACACCTTC. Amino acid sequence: CASSVGWDRGYGYTF.

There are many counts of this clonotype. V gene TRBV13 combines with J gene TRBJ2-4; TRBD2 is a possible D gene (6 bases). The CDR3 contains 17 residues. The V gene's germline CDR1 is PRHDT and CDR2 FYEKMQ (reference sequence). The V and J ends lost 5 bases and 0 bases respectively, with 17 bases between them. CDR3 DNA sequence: TGTGCCAGCAGCCGACCAGGACTAAATCCAGCCAAAAACATTCAGTACTTC. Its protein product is CASSRPGLNPAKNIQYF.

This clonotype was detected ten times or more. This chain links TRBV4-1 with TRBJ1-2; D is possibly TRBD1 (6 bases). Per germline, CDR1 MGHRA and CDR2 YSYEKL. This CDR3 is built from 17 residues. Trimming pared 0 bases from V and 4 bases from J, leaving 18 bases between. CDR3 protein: CASSQDPRFTGSYGYTF. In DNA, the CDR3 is TGCGCCAGCAGCCAAGATCCCAGGTTCACAGGGTCCTATGGCTACACCTTC.

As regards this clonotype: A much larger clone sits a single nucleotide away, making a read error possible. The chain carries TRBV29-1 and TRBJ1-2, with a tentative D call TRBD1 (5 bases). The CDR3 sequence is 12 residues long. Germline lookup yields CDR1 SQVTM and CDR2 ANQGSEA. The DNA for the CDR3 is TGCAGCATTGAGGGCAGGGAATCCGGCTACACCTTC. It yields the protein CSIEGRESGYTF.

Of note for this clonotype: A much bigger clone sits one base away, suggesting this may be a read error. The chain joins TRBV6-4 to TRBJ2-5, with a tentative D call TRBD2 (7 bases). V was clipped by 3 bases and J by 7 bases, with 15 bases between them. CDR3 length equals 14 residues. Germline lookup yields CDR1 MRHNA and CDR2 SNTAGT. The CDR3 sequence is CASSESGGGGTQYF. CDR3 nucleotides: TGTGCCAGCAGTGAATCCGGGGGAGGGGGGACCCAGTACTTC.

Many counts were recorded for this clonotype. The DNA for the CDR3 is TGTGCCAGCAGAAACTTTGGGGGATTCAATGAGCAGTTCTTC. Its translation: CASRNFGGFNEQFF. The V gene is TRBV7-9, the J gene TRBJ2-1; D tentatively fits TRBD1 or TRBD2 (5 bases each). The V end lost 6 bases, the J end lost 6 bases, and 15 bases lay between the germline ends. Germline V gene data show CDR1 as SEHNR and CDR2 as FQNEAQ (reference sequence). The CDR3 extends over 14 amino acids.

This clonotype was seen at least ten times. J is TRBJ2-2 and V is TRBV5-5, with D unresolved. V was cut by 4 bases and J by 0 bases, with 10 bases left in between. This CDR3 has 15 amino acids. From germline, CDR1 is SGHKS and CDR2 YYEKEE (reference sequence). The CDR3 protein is CASSPYQSNTGELFF. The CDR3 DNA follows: TGTGCCAGCAGCCCCTACCAGTCGAACACCGGGGAGCTGTTTTTT.

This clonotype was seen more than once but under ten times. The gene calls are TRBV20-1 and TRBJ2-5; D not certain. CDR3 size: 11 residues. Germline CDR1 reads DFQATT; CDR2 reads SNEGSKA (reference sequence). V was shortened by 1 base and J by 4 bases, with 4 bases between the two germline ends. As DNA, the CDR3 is TGCAGTGCTAGAGTCCCAGAGACCCAGTACTTC. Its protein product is CSARVPETQYF.

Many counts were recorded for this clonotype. DNA of the CDR3: TGTGCCAGCAGCTCAGACAGGTTTCGGAGTAATGAGCAGTTCTTC. Encoded protein: CASSSDRFRSNEQFF. The rearrangement links TRBV7-9 to TRBJ2-1; D may be TRBD1 (6 bases). CDR1 SEHNR and CDR2 FQNEAQ come from the germline V gene (reference sequence). Trimming stripped 4 bases from V and 7 bases from J, with 17 bases between. CDR3 length equals 15 residues.

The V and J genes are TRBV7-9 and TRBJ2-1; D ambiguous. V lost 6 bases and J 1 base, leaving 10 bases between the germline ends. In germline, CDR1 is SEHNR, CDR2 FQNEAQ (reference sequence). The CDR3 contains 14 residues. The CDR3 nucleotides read TGTGCCAGCAGAGGTACTGGGTCCTACAATGAGCAGTTCTTC. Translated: CASRGTGSYNEQFF.

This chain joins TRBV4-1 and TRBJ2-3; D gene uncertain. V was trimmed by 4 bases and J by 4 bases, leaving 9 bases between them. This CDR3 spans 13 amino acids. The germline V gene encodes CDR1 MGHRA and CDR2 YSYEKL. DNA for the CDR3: TGCGCCAGCAGCCGCCTGGGCGCAGATACGCAGTATTTT. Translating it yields CASSRLGADTQYF.

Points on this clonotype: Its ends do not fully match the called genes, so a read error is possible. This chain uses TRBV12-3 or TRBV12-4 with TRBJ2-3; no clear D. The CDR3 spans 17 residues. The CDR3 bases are TGTGCCAGCAGTTTAAGTCGTGGGCTAGTGGGCACAGATGCGCAGTATTTT. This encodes CASSLSRGLVGTDAQYF.

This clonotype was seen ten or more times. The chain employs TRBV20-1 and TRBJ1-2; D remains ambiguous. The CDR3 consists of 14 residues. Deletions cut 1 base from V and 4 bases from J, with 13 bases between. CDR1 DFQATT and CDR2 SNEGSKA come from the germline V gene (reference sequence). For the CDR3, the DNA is TGCAGTGCTAGAGTTCGGGCTGCGAGCTATGGCTACACCTTC. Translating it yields CSARVRAASYGYTF.

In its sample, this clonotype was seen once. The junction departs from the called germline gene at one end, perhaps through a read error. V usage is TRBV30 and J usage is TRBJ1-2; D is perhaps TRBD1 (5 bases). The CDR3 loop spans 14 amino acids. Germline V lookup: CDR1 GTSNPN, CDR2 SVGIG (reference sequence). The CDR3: CARSVQVGGHGYTF. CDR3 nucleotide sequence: TGTGCCCGGAGTGTACAGGTTGGAGGACATGGCTACACCTTC.

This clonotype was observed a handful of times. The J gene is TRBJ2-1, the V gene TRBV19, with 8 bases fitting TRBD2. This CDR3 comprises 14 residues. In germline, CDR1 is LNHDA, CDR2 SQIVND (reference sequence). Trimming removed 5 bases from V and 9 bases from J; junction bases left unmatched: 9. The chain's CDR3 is CASSSRSGSVEQFF. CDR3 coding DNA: TGTGCCAGTAGTTCGAGGAGCGGGAGCGTTGAGCAGTTCTTC.

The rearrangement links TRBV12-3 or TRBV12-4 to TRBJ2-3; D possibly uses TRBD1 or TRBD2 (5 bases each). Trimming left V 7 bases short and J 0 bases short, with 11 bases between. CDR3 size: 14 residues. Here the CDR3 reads CASILRGSTDTQYF. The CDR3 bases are TGTGCCAGCATCTTGAGGGGAAGCACAGATACGCAGTATTTT.